This T cell receptor (beta chain) was recovered during a study of blood T cell repertoires in COVID-19. Turning to the study itself: The cDNA or gDNA used as material had been derived from T cells, B-cell-depleted T cells, or PBMCs.

Source study methods: Amplification of reference gene primers provided the estimated nucleated cell counts. TCRdb's table, derived via immunoSEQ multiplex PCR, lists solely in-frame clones and lacks some. The V and J calls and clone size are taken from that table; D and trimming were inferred from the DNA. This table has 90,000 to 120,000 clones, 80% to 85% appearing once. The clonotype comes from a human donor in a cohort sampled during active COVID-19. The sequencing sample was made of peripheral blood.

Here the CDR3 reads CASSESPGIGTDTQYF. CDR3 DNA: TGTGCCAGCAGTGAATCCCCCGGGATCGGCACAGATACGCAGTATTTT. The J gene is TRBJ2-3, the V gene TRBV6-1, with D possibly TRBD2 on 5 matching bases. The CDR3 spans 16 residues. In germline, CDR1 is MNHNS, CDR2 SASEGT. V gave up 2 bases and J gave up 1 base, with 13 bases separating them.